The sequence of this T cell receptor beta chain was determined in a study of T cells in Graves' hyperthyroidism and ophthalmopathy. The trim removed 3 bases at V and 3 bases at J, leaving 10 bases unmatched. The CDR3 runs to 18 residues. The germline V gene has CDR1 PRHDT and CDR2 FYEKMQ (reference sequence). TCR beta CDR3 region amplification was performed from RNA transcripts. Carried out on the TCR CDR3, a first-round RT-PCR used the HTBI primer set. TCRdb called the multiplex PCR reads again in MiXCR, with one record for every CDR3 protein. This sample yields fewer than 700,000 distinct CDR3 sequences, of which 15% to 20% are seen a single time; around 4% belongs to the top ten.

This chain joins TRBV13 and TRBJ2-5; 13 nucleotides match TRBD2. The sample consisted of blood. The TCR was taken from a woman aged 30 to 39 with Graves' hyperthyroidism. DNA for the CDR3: TGTGCCAGCAGCTTTGGTACTAGCGGGAGGGTAGGTAAAGAGACCCAGTACTTC. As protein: CASSFGTSGRVGKETQYF.